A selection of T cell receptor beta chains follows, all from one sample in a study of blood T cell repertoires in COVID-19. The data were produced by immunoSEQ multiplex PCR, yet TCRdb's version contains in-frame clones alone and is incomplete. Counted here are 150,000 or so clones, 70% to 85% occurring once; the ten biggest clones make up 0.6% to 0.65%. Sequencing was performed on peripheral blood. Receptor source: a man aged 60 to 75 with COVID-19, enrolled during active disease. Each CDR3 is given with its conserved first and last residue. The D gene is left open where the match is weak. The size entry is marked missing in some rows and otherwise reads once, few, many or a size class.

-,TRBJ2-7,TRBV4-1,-,CASSQSGTSDYEQYF,TGCGCCAGCAGCCAGTCCGGGACATCTGATTACGAGCAGTACTTC
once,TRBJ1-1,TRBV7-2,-,CASSLTRTANTEAFF,TGTGCCAGCAGCTTAACCCGGACAGCAAACACTGAAGCTTTCTTT
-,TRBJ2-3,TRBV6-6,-,CASSYSGQITDTQYF,TGTGCCAGCAGTTACTCTGGACAGATCACAGATACGCAGTATTTT
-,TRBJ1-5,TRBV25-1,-,CASIRDTSNQPQHF,TGTGCCAGCATAAGAGACACTAGCAATCAGCCCCAGCATTTT
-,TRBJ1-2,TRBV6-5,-,CASNQDRFGAGYTF,TGTGCCAGCAACCAAGACAGGTTCGGCGCTGGCTACACCTTC
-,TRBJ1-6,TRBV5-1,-,CASSSSGRDYVSNSPLHF,TGCGCCAGCAGCTCCTCCGGGAGGGACTATGTCTCTAATTCACCCCTCCACTTT
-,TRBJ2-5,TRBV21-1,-,CASSKAREGAGETQYF,TGTGCCAGCAGCAAAGCACGGGAGGGGGCGGGGGAGACCCAGTACTTC
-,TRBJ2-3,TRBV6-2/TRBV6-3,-,CASSRGFPADTQYF,TGTGCCAGCAGCCGCGGGTTCCCCGCAGATACGCAGTATTTT
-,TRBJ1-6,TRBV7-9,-,CASSLTGENSPLHF,TGTGCCAGCAGCTTAACAGGAGAGAATTCACCCCTCCACTTT
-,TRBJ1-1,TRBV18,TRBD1,CASSPGTGNTEAFF,TGTGCCAGCTCACCAGGGACAGGGAACACTGAAGCTTTCTTT
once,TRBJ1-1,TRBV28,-,CASSFPTGRGGTAFF,TGTGCCAGCAGTTTCCCCACGGGGAGGGGAGGGACAGCTTTCTTT
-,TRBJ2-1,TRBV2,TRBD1,CASSIGQGSYNEQFF,TGTGCCAGCAGCATTGGACAGGGCTCCTACAATGAGCAGTTCTTC
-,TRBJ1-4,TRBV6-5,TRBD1,CASSYRGQGIEKLFF,TGTGCCAGCAGTTATCGGGGACAGGGGATTGAAAAACTGTTTTTT
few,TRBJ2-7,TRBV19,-,CASSISRQYEQYF,TGTGCCAGTAGTATAAGTAGACAGTACGAGCAGTACTTC
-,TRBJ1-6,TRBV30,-,CAWREQGSSPLHF,TGTGCCTGGAGAGAACAGGGAAGCTCACCCCTCCACTTT
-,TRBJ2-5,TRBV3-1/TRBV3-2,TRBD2,CASSQGGSGFEYF,TGTGCCAGCAGCCAAGGTGGTAGCGGGTTCGAGTACTTC
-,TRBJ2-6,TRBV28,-,CASSLFTDRANVLTF,TGTGCCAGCAGTTTATTCACGGACAGGGCCAACGTCCTGACTTTC
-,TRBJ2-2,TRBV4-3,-,CASSRTQTGSTGELFF,TGCGCCAGCAGCCGGACTCAAACAGGGAGCACCGGGGAGCTGTTTTTT
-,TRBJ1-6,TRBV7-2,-,CASSLDGGFNSPLHF,TGTGCCAGCAGCTTAGACGGGGGGTTCAATTCACCCCTCCACTTT
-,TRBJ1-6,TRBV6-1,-,CASSEMAGANSPLHF,TGTGCCAGCAGTGAAATGGCGGGGGCAAATTCACCCCTCCACTTT
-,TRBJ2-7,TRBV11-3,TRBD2,CATGVLAGSDEQYF,TGTGCCACCGGTGTTCTAGCGGGATCTGACGAGCAGTACTTC
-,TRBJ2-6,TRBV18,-,CASSPPGTLGANVLTF,TGTGCCAGCTCACCACCGGGGACTCTGGGGGCCAACGTCCTGACTTTC
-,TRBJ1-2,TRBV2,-,CASGAYHGYTF,TGTGCCAGCGGGGCCTACCATGGCTACACCTTC
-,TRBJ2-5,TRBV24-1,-,CATSDSDGKLQETQYF,TGTGCCACCAGTGATTCCGACGGGAAACTACAAGAGACCCAGTACTTC
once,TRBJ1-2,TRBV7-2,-,CASSAQGYPRYGYTF,TGTGCCAGCAGCGCGCAGGGGTACCCTAGGTATGGCTACACCTTC
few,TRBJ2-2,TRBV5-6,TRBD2,CASSWGLDANTGELFF,TGTGCCAGCAGCTGGGGACTAGACGCGAACACCGGGGAGCTGTTTTTT
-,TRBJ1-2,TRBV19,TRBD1,CASSTSTGGGYGYTF,TGTGCCAGTAGTACTTCTACAGGGGGAGGCTATGGCTACACCTTC
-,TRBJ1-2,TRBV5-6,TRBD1,CASSLGQGVGGYTF,TGTGCCAGCAGCTTGGGACAGGGGGTAGGTGGCTACACCTTC
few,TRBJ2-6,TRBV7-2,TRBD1,CASSYRGGANVLTF,TGTGCCAGCAGCTACAGGGGTGGGGCCAACGTCCTGACTTTC
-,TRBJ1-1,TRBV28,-,CASSLPLNTEAFF,TGTGCCAGCAGTTTACCATTGAACACTGAAGCTTTCTTT
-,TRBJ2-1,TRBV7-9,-,CASSLSGRSSYNEQFF,TGTGCCAGCAGCCTATCGGGAAGAAGCTCCTACAATGAGCAGTTCTTC
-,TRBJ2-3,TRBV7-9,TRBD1,CASSLATGTTDTQYF,TGTGCCAGCAGCTTAGCGACAGGGACCACAGATACGCAGTATTTT
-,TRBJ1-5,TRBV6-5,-,CASSYGRDNQPQHF,TGTGCCAGCAGTTACGGGAGGGACAATCAGCCCCAGCATTTT
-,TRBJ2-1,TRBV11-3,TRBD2,CASSPQAGGDEQFF,TGTGCCAGCAGCCCACAAGCGGGGGGGGATGAGCAGTTCTTC
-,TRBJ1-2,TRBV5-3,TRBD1,CARSLGQGGYGYTF,TGTGCCAGAAGCTTGGGACAGGGAGGCTATGGCTACACCTTC
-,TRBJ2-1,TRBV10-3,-,CAISQGLSSYNEQFF,TGTGCCATCAGTCAGGGACTGAGCTCCTACAATGAGCAGTTCTTC
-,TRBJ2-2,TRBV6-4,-,CASSDIGGSTGELFF,TGTGCCAGCAGTGACATAGGGGGTTCCACCGGGGAGCTGTTTTTT
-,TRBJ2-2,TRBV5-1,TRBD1,CASSLRQGSGELFF,TGCGCCAGCAGCTTAAGACAGGGTAGCGGGGAGCTGTTTTTT
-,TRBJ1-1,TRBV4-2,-,CASSPRAGEGNTEAFF,TGTGCCAGCAGCCCTCGGGCAGGGGAGGGGAACACTGAAGCTTTCTTT
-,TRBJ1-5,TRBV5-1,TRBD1,CASSLAPTGTGGDHQPQHF,TGCGCCAGCAGCTTGGCCCCTACCGGGACAGGGGGCGATCACCAGCCCCAGCATTTT
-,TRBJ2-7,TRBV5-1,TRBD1,CASSLGQGSTTYEQYF,TGCGCCAGCAGCTTGGGACAGGGCAGCACCACCTACGAGCAGTACTTC
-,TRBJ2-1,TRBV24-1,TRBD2,CATSDPKATSGFYNEQFF,TGTGCCACCAGTGACCCCAAAGCTACTAGCGGGTTTTACAATGAGCAGTTCTTC